This T cell receptor beta chain was captured by sequencing in a study of blood T cell repertoires in COVID-19. Germline trimming cut 4 bases from V and 4 bases from J; bases unmatched to any gene: 7. Germline lookup yields CDR1 SGDLS and CDR2 YYNGEE. The CDR3 consists of 16 residues. Data came from immunoSEQ multiplex PCR; TCRdb stores just in-frame clones and leaves some out. The sample contains approximately 250,000 clones, around 88% of which appear only once. J is TRBJ1-3 and V is TRBV9, with TRBD1 matching 11 bases. The specimen sequenced was PBMCs or T cells enriched from blood (not recorded which). The origin of this receptor is a woman aged 40 to 55 with acute COVID-19. CDR3 protein: CASSSRTGGAGNTIYF. CDR3 coding DNA: TGTGCCAGCAGCTCGAGGACAGGGGGCGCAGGAAACACCATATATTTT.